A single sample gave rise to the 19 T cell receptor beta chains below, sequenced in a study of siplizumab effects on memory and regulatory T cells. Data came from immunoSEQ multiplex PCR; TCRdb stores just in-frame clones and leaves some out. The sample has 100,000 or so clones, 92% seen once. Material: non-Treg CD4+ T cells sorted from blood. These receptors were taken from a human donor in good health.

The chain has TRBV28 and TRBJ2-1, with 10 positions matching TRBD2. Per germline, CDR1 MDHEN and CDR2 SYDVKM. With 6 bases clipped from V and 15 bases from J, the junction kept 14 bases outside the gene matches. The CDR3 consists of 14 residues. The DNA of the CDR3 is TGTGCCAGCAGCGACCCGGGACTAGCGAGGGCGGGGTTCTTC. Protein sequence: CASSDPGLARAGFF.

The rearrangement joins TRBV19 to TRBJ1-1; 7 bases fit TRBD1. Per the germline V gene, CDR1 is LNHDA and CDR2 is SQIVND (reference sequence). Trimming cost V 4 bases and J 2 bases; bases outside gene matches: 4. The CDR3 extends over 14 amino acids. CDR3 loop: CASSRGQKNTEAFF. The CDR3, as DNA: TGTGCCAGTAGTAGGGGACAGAAAAACACTGAAGCTTTCTTT.

This clone was seen once. V is TRBV19 and J is TRBJ2-3; TRBD2 is a possible D gene (5 bases). Trimming took off 5 bases at V and 2 bases at J, with 8 bases between the two ends. This CDR3 contains 13 residues. Germline lookup yields CDR1 LNHDA and CDR2 SQIVND (reference sequence). DNA of the CDR3: TGTGCCAGTAGTCCCGGGAACACAGATACGCAGTATTTT. Translating gives CASSPGNTDTQYF.

This clone has just a few counts. The chain couples TRBV5-1 to TRBJ1-2, with D possibly being TRBD1 (5 bases). Germline V lookup: CDR1 SGHRS, CDR2 YFSETQ. This CDR3 has 14 residues. V was shortened by 0 bases and J by 7 bases, with 13 bases between the two germline ends. CDR3 nucleotides: TGCGCCAGCAGCTTGGATCCAGGGCGTCGTGGCTACACCTTC. Protein product: CASSLDPGRRGYTF.

This chain connects TRBV7-9 to TRBJ1-2; no definite D call. The V gene lost 8 bases and the J gene lost 0 bases, with 4 bases spanning the gap. The CDR3 is 11 residues long. Per germline, CDR1 SEHNR and CDR2 FQNEAQ (reference sequence). The CDR3: CASGTNYGYTF. DNA of the CDR3: TGTGCCAGCGGAACTAACTATGGCTACACCTTC.

The V gene is TRBV5-6, the J gene TRBJ2-7; D remains unclear. V gave up 1 base and J gave up 7 bases, with 12 bases separating them. Germline CDR1 is SGHDT and CDR2 is YYEEEE. CDR3 length equals 13 residues. CDR3 in DNA: TGTGCCAGCAGCTTGAGACGGCGGTTGGAGCAGTACTTC. Residues: CASSLRRRLEQYF.

This clone was observed once. V and J are TRBV19 and TRBJ1-5; D gene unclear. With 3 bases removed from V and 6 bases from J, the gap between germline ends came to 18 bases. CDR1 is LNHDA and CDR2 is SQIVND in the germline V gene (reference sequence). CDR3 length equals 16 residues. The CDR3, as DNA: TGTGCCAGTAGTATTTCGGGCCCCCCTGGCACTCAGCCCCAGCATTTT. Amino acids: CASSISGPPGTQPQHF. The complete variable domain, with remaining parts taken from reference TRBV19 and TRBJ1-5, reads DGGITQSPKYLFRKEGQNVTLSCEQNLNHDAMYWYRQDPGQGLRLIYYSQIVNDFQKGDIAEGYSVSREKKESFPLTVTSAQKNPTAFYLCASSISGPPGTQPQHFGDGTRLSIL.

The chain joins TRBV7-6 to TRBJ2-3, with TRBD2 matching over 8 bases. J lost 4 bases, V lost 4 bases, and 10 bases had no gene match. The CDR3 totals 16 residues. The germline gives CDR1 SGHVS, CDR2 FNYEAQ. CDR3 coding DNA: TGTGCCAGCAGCTCATTAAGCGGGAGCCCAGCAGATACGCAGTATTTT. This sequence encodes CASSSLSGSPADTQYF.

This chain links TRBV6-5 with TRBJ2-1, with D unclear. CDR3 length: 13 residues. From germline, CDR1 is MNHEY and CDR2 SVGAGI. V was clipped by 6 bases and J by 8 bases, with 14 bases between them. The CDR3 bases are TGTGCCAGCAGCCACCGAGTAGGGTATGAGCAGTTCTTC. It codes for CASSHRVGYEQFF.

This rearrangement joins TRBV7-2 to TRBJ2-1; 8 bases are a match to TRBD2. In germline, CDR1 is SGHTA, CDR2 FQGNSA. V shed 4 bases, J shed 5 bases, and the junction held 25 bases outside the gene matches. The CDR3 length is 21 residues. This chain's CDR3 is CASSSAPGGASGLVIHNEQFF. The CDR3 coding sequence is TGTGCCAGCAGCTCAGCTCCTGGGGGGGCCTCGGGACTAGTCATCCACAATGAGCAGTTCTTC.

The chain is built from TRBV9 and TRBJ1-1; D uncertain. CDR1 and CDR2 from the germline V gene are SGDLS and YYNGEE. Trimming pared 0 bases from V and 4 bases from J, leaving 10 bases between. This CDR3 region has 14 residues. The CDR3 region has the DNA TGTGCCAGCAGCGTAGGAGGTACGGGCACTGAAGCTTTCTTT. This sequence encodes CASSVGGTGTEAFF.

The V call is TRBV6-4, the J call TRBJ2-1; D perhaps matches TRBD1 (5 bases). The CDR3 is made up of 14 amino acids. V lost 6 bases, J lost 0 bases, and 9 bases lay in between. Germline CDR1 is MRHNA and CDR2 is SNTAGT. This CDR3 reads CASRRQPSYNEQFF. The DNA of the CDR3 is TGTGCCAGCAGGCGACAGCCCTCCTACAATGAGCAGTTCTTC.

This clone was detected only once. The chain has TRBV7-3 and TRBJ2-3, with TRBD2 matching 11 bases. This CDR3 spans 16 amino acids. J lost 3 bases, V lost 5 bases, and 7 bases had no gene match. Germline CDR1 reads SGHTA; CDR2 reads FQGTGA. In nucleotides, the CDR3 is TGTGCCAGCAGCCCCCTAGCGGGAGGTCGTACAGATACGCAGTATTTT. Translation: CASSPLAGGRTDTQYF.

The rearrangement links TRBV2 to TRBJ2-7; unclear D gene. Germline V CDR1 and CDR2: SNHLY, FYNNEI. This CDR3 is 15 amino acids long. V lost 6 bases and J lost 3, with 18 bases in between. Here the CDR3 reads CASSARALGYYEQYF. For the CDR3, the DNA is TGTGCCAGCAGCGCCCGGGCCCTGGGCTACTACGAGCAGTACTTC.

The rearrangement joins TRBV28 to TRBJ2-7; TRBD2 is a possible D gene (6 bases). The CDR3 spans 14 residues. The V gene lost 4 bases and the J gene lost 2 bases, with 12 bases spanning the gap. Germline CDR1 is MDHEN and CDR2 is SYDVKM. The CDR3 nucleotides read TGTGCCAGCAGTTCCCCCGGGGGACCCTACGAGCAGTACTTC. It translates to CASSSPGGPYEQYF.

The genes are TRBV7-3 and TRBJ2-2, with 9 bases aligning to TRBD1. The V segment lost 0 bases and the J segment 6 bases; nucleotides outside the gene matches: 5. Germline V CDR1 and CDR2: SGHTA, FQGTGA. This CDR3 comprises 16 residues. This CDR3 is CASSLTSGQGAGELFF. DNA of the CDR3: TGTGCCAGCAGCTTAACGTCGGGACAGGGCGCCGGGGAGCTGTTTTTT.

The chain carries TRBV10-3 and TRBJ2-3, with TRBD2 matching 14 bases. Germline V lookup: CDR1 ENHRY, CDR2 SYGVKD. V was clipped by 4 bases and J by 0 bases; unmatched bases: 3. The CDR3 has 17 amino acids. This CDR3 is CAISGGTSGRSTDTQYF. Here the CDR3 DNA reads TGTGCCATCAGTGGGGGGACTAGCGGGAGAAGCACAGATACGCAGTATTTT.

J is TRBJ2-7 and V is TRBV6-1; 7 bases align to TRBD1. After removal of 8 bases from V and 1 base from J, the junction contained 11 bases not matched to a gene. Germline assignment: CDR1 MNHNS and CDR2 SASEGT. The CDR3 runs to 15 residues. For the CDR3, the DNA is TGTGCCAGCTTACCTCGGACAGGAAGATCCTACGAGCAGTACTTC. It encodes CASLPRTGRSYEQYF.

The rearrangement links TRBV30 to TRBJ2-5, with no clear D. The CDR3 length is 11 residues. Germline lookup yields CDR1 GTSNPN and CDR2 SVGIG (reference sequence). Trimming stripped 2 bases from V and 6 bases from J, with 7 bases between. In nucleotides, the CDR3 is TGTGCCTGGAGTCCTAAGAAGACCCAGTACTTC. Translating gives CAWSPKKTQYF.